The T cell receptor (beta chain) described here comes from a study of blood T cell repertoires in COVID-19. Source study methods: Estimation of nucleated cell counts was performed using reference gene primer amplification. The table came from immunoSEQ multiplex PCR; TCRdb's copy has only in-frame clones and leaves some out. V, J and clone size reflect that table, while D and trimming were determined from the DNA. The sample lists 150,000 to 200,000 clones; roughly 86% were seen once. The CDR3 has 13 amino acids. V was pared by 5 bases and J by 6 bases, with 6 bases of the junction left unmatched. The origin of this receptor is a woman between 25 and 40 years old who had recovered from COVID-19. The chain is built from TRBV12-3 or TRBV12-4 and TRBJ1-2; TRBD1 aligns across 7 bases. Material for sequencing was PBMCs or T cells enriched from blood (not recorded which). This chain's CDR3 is CASSRGQADGYTF. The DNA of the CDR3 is TGTGCCAGCAGTCGTGGACAGGCGGATGGCTACACCTTC.